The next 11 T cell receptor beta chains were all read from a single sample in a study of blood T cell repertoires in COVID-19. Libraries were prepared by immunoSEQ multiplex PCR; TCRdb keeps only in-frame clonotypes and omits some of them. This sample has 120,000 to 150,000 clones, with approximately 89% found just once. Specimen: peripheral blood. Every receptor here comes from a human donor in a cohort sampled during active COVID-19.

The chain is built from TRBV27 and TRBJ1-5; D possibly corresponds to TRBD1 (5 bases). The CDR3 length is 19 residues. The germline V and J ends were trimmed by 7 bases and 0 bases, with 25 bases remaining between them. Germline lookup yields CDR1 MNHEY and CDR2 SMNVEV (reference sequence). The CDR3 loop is CASTPFGQRSGYSNQPQHF. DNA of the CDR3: TGTGCCAGCACCCCCTTCGGACAACGCTCGGGCTATAGCAATCAGCCCCAGCATTTT.

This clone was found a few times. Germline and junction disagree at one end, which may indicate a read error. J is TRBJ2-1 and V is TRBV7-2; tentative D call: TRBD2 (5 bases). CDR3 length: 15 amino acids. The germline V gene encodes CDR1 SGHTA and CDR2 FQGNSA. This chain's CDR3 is CASSLALGPYNEQFF. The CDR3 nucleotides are TGTGCCAGCAGCCTAGCCCTTGGGCCCTACAATGAGCAGTTCTTC.

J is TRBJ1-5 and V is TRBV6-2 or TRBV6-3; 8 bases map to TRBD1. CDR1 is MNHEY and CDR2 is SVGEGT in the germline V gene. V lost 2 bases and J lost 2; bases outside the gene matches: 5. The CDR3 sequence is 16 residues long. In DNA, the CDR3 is TGTGCCAGCAGTTACATCGCAGGGGGCGGCAATCAGCCCCAGCATTTT. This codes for CASSYIAGGGNQPQHF.

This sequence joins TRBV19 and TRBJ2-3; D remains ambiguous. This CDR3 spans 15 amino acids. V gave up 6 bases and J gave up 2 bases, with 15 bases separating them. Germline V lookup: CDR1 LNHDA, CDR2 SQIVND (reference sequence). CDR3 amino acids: CASSQMAQTTDTQYF. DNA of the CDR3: TGTGCCAGTAGCCAAATGGCACAAACCACAGATACGCAGTATTTT.

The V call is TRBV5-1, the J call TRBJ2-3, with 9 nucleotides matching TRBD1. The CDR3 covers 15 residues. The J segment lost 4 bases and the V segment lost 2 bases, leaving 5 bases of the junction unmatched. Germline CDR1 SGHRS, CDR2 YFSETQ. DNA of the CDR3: TGCGCCAGCAGCTTACAGGGGGCGGAAGCAGATACGCAGTATTTT. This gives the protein CASSLQGAEADTQYF.

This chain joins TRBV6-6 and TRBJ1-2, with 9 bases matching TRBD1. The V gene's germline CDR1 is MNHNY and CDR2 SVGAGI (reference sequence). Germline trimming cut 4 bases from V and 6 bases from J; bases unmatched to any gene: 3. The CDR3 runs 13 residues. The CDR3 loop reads CASSSRQGDGYTF. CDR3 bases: TGTGCCAGCAGTTCACGACAGGGGGATGGCTACACCTTC.

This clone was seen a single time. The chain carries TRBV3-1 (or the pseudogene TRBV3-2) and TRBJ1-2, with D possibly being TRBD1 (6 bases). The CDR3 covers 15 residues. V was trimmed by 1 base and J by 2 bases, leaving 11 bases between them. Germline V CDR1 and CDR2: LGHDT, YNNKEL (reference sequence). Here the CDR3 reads CASSQGRGANYGYTF. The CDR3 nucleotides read TGTGCCAGCAGCCAAGGTCGGGGGGCAAACTATGGCTACACCTTC.

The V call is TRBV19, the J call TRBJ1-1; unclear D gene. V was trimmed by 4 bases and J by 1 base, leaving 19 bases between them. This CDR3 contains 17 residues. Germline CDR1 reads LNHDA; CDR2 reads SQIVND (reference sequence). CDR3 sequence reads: CASSNEALRRWNTEAFF. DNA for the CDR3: TGTGCCAGTAGTAATGAAGCGCTTCGCCGATGGAACACTGAAGCTTTCTTT.

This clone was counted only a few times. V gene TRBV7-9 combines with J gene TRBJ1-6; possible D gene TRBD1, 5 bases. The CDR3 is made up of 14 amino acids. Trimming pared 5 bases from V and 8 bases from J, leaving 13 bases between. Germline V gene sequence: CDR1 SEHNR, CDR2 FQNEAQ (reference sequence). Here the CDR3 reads CASSPGEVDSPLHF. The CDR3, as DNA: TGTGCCAGCAGCCCGGGGGAAGTGGATTCACCCCTCCACTTT. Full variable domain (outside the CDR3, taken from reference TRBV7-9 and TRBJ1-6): DTGVSQNPRHKITKRGQNVTFRCDPISEHNRLYWYRQTLGQGPEFLTYFQNEAQLEKSRLLSDRFSAERPKGSFSTLEIQRTEQGDSAMYLCASSPGEVDSPLHFGNGTRLTVT.

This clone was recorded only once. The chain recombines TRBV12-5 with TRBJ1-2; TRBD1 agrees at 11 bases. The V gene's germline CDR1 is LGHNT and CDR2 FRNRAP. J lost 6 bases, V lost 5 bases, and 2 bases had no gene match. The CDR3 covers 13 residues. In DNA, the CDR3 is TGTGCTAGTGGTGGACAGGGGGCAGATGGCTACACCTTC. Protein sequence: CASGGQGADGYTF.

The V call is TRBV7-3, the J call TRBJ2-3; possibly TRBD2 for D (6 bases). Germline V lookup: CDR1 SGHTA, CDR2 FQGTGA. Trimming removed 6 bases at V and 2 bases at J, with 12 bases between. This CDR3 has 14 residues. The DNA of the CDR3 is TGTGCCAGCAGGCGGGACTCGAACACAGATACGCAGTATTTT. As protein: CASRRDSNTDTQYF. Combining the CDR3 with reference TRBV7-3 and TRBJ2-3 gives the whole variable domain GAGVSQTPSNKVTEKGKYVELRCDPISGHTALYWYRQSLGQGPEFLIYFQGTGAADDSGLPNDRFFAVRPEGSVSTLKIQRTERGDSAVYLCASRRDSNTDTQYFGPGTRLTVL.